These 3 T cell receptor beta chains originate from one sample sequenced in a study of T cells expressing NK-cell markers. For each CDR3 protein, TCRdb gives one entry from its re-call of the 5' RACE reads, without DNA. This table lists 350,000 to 400,000 distinct CDR3 sequences. Specimen: blood T cells: a sorted CD56 or NKG2C T cell subset, CD4+ or CD8+ T cells, or bulk PBMC T cells (not recorded which). Source of these receptors: a woman between 45 and 65 years old in good health.

The chain joins TRBV12-3 or TRBV12-4 to TRBJ2-1; no DNA is available, so the TRBD1 call from TCRdb remains unchecked. The CDR3 runs 15 residues. This CDR3 is CASSLRTRGGNEQFF.

This chain uses TRBV24-1 with TRBJ2-7; TCRdb calls TRBD2, which cannot be checked without DNA. The CDR3 has 14 amino acids. CDR1 is KGHDR, CDR2 SFDVKD, per germline. CDR3 in amino acids: CATSKRELLYEQYF.

This chain connects TRBV20-1 to TRBJ2-5; TCRdb's D call of TRBD2 is untestable without DNA. There are 15 residues in the CDR3. Germline V gene lookup returns CDR1 DFQATT and CDR2 SNEGSKA (reference sequence). This CDR3 is CSARDPGGRRETQYF.